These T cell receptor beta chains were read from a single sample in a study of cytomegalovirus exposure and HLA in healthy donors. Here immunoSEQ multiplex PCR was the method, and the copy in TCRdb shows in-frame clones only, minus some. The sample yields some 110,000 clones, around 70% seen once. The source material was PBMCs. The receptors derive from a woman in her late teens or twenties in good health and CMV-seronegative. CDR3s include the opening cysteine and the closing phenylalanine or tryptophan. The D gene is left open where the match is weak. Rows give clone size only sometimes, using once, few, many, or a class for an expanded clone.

CASSDRTGAGNTIYF	TGCGCCAGCAGTGACCGAACAGGGGCTGGAAACACCATATATTTT	TRBD1	TRBV10-1	NA	TRBJ1-3
CAWSVWANLNTEAFF	TGTGCCTGGAGTGTCTGGGCGAACCTGAACACTGAAGCTTTCTTT	NA	TRBV30	NA	TRBJ1-1
CASSRGQDPSYEQYF	TGTGCCAGCAGCCGGGGACAGGACCCCTCCTACGAGCAGTACTTC	TRBD1	TRBV7-9	NA	TRBJ2-7
CASSLNRGTDTQYF	TGTGCCAGCAGCTTAAACAGGGGAACAGATACGCAGTATTTT	TRBD1	TRBV7-2	once	TRBJ2-3
CASSLALNSPLHF	TGTGCCAGCAGCTTAGCGCTAAATTCACCCCTCCACTTT	NA	TRBV7-8	NA	TRBJ1-6
CASSLDTGRSPLHF	TGTGCCAGCAGCTTAGATACAGGGAGATCACCCCTCCACTTT	NA	TRBV5-8	once	TRBJ1-6
CASSTYTGELFF	TGTGCCAGTAGTACTTACACCGGGGAGCTGTTTTTT	NA	TRBV19	once	TRBJ2-2
CASSSTLGQANTEAFF	TGCGCCAGCAGCTCCACATTGGGACAGGCGAACACTGAAGCTTTCTTT	TRBD1	TRBV5-1	few	TRBJ1-1
CASSEWLTGNTEAFF	TGTGCCAGCAGTGAATGGCTCACGGGGAACACTGAAGCTTTCTTT	NA	TRBV6-1	NA	TRBJ1-1
CASSHIYGKMRETQYF	TGTGCCAGCAGCCACATTTACGGGAAGATGAGGGAGACCCAGTACTTC	NA	TRBV14	NA	TRBJ2-5
CASSSRGPNQPQHF	TGTGCCAGCAGCTCCAGGGGGCCTAATCAGCCCCAGCATTTT	TRBD1	TRBV6-5	once	TRBJ1-5
CASSEAPDISARYGYTF	TGTGCCAGCAGTGAAGCGCCGGACATCTCCGCTCGCTATGGCTACACCTTC	NA	TRBV6-1	NA	TRBJ1-2
CASSYSDRSPYEQYF	TGTGCCAGCAGTTACTCCGACAGGTCTCCCTACGAGCAGTACTTC	NA	TRBV6-6	NA	TRBJ2-7
CASSKAQEHNSPLHF	TGTGCCAGTTCTAAAGCACAGGAGCATAATTCACCCCTCCACTTT	NA	TRBV6-5	few	TRBJ1-6
CASSLRRSFQETQYF	TGTGCCAGCAGTTTAAGGAGGTCGTTTCAAGAGACCCAGTACTTC	NA	TRBV28	NA	TRBJ2-5
CASSFARSLGYGYTF	TGTGCCAGCAGTTTTGCCCGTAGCTTAGGCTATGGCTACACCTTC	NA	TRBV27	NA	TRBJ1-2
CASSPGPWETQYF	TGTGCCAGCTCCCCAGGCCCCTGGGAGACCCAGTACTTC	NA	TRBV7-3	NA	TRBJ2-5
CAWRTGIWNEQFF	TGTGCCTGGAGAACAGGGATTTGGAATGAGCAGTTCTTC	NA	TRBV30	NA	TRBJ2-1
CASSVQGTTDTQYF	TGTGCCAGTAGTGTACAGGGCACCACAGATACGCAGTATTTT	NA	TRBV19	NA	TRBJ2-3
CASSSSRDRGTGTEAFF	TGTGCCAGCAGTTCTTCCCGGGACAGGGGAACGGGCACTGAAGCTTTCTTT	TRBD1	TRBV6-4	NA	TRBJ1-1
CASSLGAQPNQPQHF	TGCGCCAGCAGCTTGGGGGCACAGCCTAATCAGCCCCAGCATTTT	NA	TRBV5-1	NA	TRBJ1-5
CASMFSSEQYF	TGTGCCAGCATGTTCTCCTCCGAGCAGTACTTC	NA	TRBV28	NA	TRBJ2-7
CASSRGGFWTDTQYF	TGCGCCAGCAGCCGTGGCGGGTTTTGGACAGATACGCAGTATTTT	NA	TRBV4-1	few	TRBJ2-3
CAISDGTGTGGYGYTF	TGTGCCATCAGTGACGGCACCGGGACAGGGGGCTATGGCTACACCTTC	TRBD1	TRBV10-3	NA	TRBJ1-2
CASSAGPGQIHTGELFF	TGTGCCAGCAGCGCCGGACCGGGACAAATACACACCGGGGAGCTGTTTTTT	NA	TRBV14	once	TRBJ2-2
CASILFRGSGNTIYF	TGTGCCAGCATCCTCTTTAGGGGTTCTGGAAACACCATATATTTT	NA	TRBV6-5	NA	TRBJ1-3
CASSQGGQGRTYEQYF	TGTGCCAGCAGCCAAGGAGGTCAGGGGAGAACCTACGAGCAGTACTTC	NA	TRBV14	NA	TRBJ2-7
CASSHKFKGQENTEAFF	TGTGCCAGCAGTCATAAGTTTAAGGGACAGGAGAACACTGAAGCTTTCTTT	TRBD1	TRBV25-1	few	TRBJ1-1
CASSLVGALMEKLFF	TGTGCCAGCAGCTTAGTAGGGGCTTTAATGGAAAAACTGTTTTTT	NA	TRBV11-2	NA	TRBJ1-4
CASSFDGFQGVSYTEAFF	TGTGCCAGCAGCTTTGATGGGTTCCAGGGGGTGTCATATACTGAAGCTTTCTTT	TRBD1	TRBV11-2	NA	TRBJ1-1
CASSPGILRNQPQHF	TGCGCCAGCAGCCCGGGAATCCTTCGCAATCAGCCCCAGCATTTT	NA	TRBV4-1	few	TRBJ1-5
CASSPQGARNTEAFF	TGTGCCAGCAGCCCACAGGGGGCCCGGAACACTGAAGCTTTCTTT	TRBD1	TRBV2	NA	TRBJ1-1
CAISDSFMNTEAFF	TGTGCCATCAGTGACAGTTTCATGAACACTGAAGCTTTCTTT	NA	TRBV10-3	NA	TRBJ1-1
CASSHDRNEQYF	TGTGCCAGTAGTCACGACAGGAACGAGCAGTACTTC	NA	TRBV19	NA	TRBJ2-7
CASSVHREGQYF	TGTGCCAGCAGTGTGCACAGGGAAGGGCAGTACTTC	NA	TRBV6-1	NA	TRBJ2-7
CASSLSKAGSEQYF	TGTGCCAGCAGTTTATCGAAAGCGGGGTCCGAGCAGTACTTC	TRBD2	TRBV27	NA	TRBJ2-7
CASSQVVSEGYGYTF	TGCGCCAGCAGCCAAGTCGTGTCCGAGGGCTATGGCTACACCTTC	NA	TRBV4-1	NA	TRBJ1-2
CASSTGTDNTEAFF	TGTGCCAGTAGTACCGGGACAGACAACACTGAAGCTTTCTTT	TRBD1	TRBV19	NA	TRBJ1-1
CASSPATGYTEAFF	TGTGCCAGTAGTCCGGCGACAGGTTACACTGAAGCTTTCTTT	NA	TRBV19	NA	TRBJ1-1
CAISVTGGGDYGYTF	TGTGCCATCAGTGTGACAGGGGGGGGTGACTATGGCTACACCTTC	TRBD1	TRBV10-3	NA	TRBJ1-2
CASSLEGGWNEKLFF	TGTGCCAGCAGCTTAGAAGGGGGCTGGAATGAAAAACTGTTTTTT	TRBD1	TRBV7-9	NA	TRBJ1-4
CASKPGGTVYNEQFF	TGTGCCAGCAAACCCGGTGGGACAGTGTACAATGAGCAGTTCTTC	TRBD1	TRBV2	NA	TRBJ2-1
CASSPRTVDTEAFF	TGCGCCAGCAGCCCCAGGACAGTAGACACTGAAGCTTTCTTT	NA	TRBV5-1	NA	TRBJ1-1
CASRTGTSGGAGETQYF	TGCGCCAGCAGAACCGGGACTAGCGGGGGGGCAGGGGAGACCCAGTACTTC	TRBD2	TRBV5-1	NA	TRBJ2-5
CASSLGGRGIYEQYF	TGCGCCAGCAGCTTGGGGGGCAGGGGAATTTACGAGCAGTACTTC	NA	TRBV5-1	NA	TRBJ2-7
CASSPGGYYGYTF	TGTGCCAGCAGCCCCGGAGGGTACTATGGCTACACCTTC	NA	TRBV28	NA	TRBJ1-2
CASRRQGVAGNTIYF	TGTGCCAGCAGACGACAGGGGGTAGCTGGAAACACCATATATTTT	TRBD1	TRBV6-5	NA	TRBJ1-3
CASSLGTGTGEAQIRVGEAFF	TGTGCCAGCAGCTTAGGAACGGGTACGGGAGAGGCGCAGATCCGGGTTGGTGAAGCTTTCTTT	NA	TRBV13	few	TRBJ1-1
CASSEVGVAGNTIYF	TGTGCCAGCAGTGAAGTAGGGGTCGCTGGAAACACCATATATTTT	NA	TRBV6-1	once	TRBJ1-3